This T cell receptor (beta chain) was profiled in a study of beta chain features in type 1 diabetes. General study findings and limits: There were fewer insertions and more deletions at the VDJ junctions of type 1 diabetes patients. In all four CD4+ subsets, TCRB CDR3 length was significantly, moderately reduced in type 1 diabetes.

V was trimmed by 0 bases and J by 1 base, leaving 16 bases between them. The CDR3 has 17 residues. Germline assignment: CDR1 LGHNT and CDR2 FRNRAP. Expressed TCRB transcripts were sequenced after all isolated RNA was converted to cDNA. Measured with immunoSEQ multiplex PCR; TCRdb has only the in-frame clones, and not every one. This table has 200,000 to 250,000 clones, 9.6% appearing once. For this clone: Antigen specificity is unknown.

CD45RO/CCR7/CD25/CD127/CD95/CD27 staining was used to isolate CD4+ naive, central memory, regulatory and stem cell-like memory cells by sorting. Sequenced material: naive CD4+ T cells from blood. V is TRBV12-5 and J is TRBJ2-7; TRBD2 is a possible D gene (5 bases). The sequence came from a woman under 30 in good health. DNA for the CDR3: TGTGCTAGTGGTTTGGTACTAGGGAACATTTTTTCCTACGAGCAGTACTTC. The encoded protein is CASGLVLGNIFSYEQYF.